This T cell receptor beta chain comes out of a study of PD-1 blockade in classical Hodgkin lymphoma. General study findings and limits: Relapsed/refractory patients reportedly had the lowest baseline TCR diversity, below newly diagnosed patients, who were below healthy donors. Nothing has yet pinned down what causes the repertoire differences, possibly disease activity or prior therapy.

Turning to this clone: Its target is unknown.

Assay: immunoSEQ multiplex PCR; the TCRdb copy retains only in-frame clones and omits some. Counted here are 15,000 to 20,000 clones, roughly four fifths occurring once; the ten biggest clones make up 8.4%. Time point given: newly diagnosed, previously untreated cHL patient sample. Comparator PBMCs were from newly diagnosed, untreated classical Hodgkin lymphoma. This clonotype originated in a human donor with classical Hodgkin lymphoma. The specimen sequenced was peripheral blood mononuclear cells (PBMCs).

The CDR3 region has the DNA TGTGCCAGCAGTGAACGTGGACTAGCGAAGCAGTACTTC. Its protein is CASSERGLAKQYF. This chain joins TRBV6-1 and TRBJ2-7, with 9 bases fitting TRBD2. CDR1 and CDR2 (germline): MNHNS, SASEGT. The length of the CDR3 is 13 residues. The trim removed 2 bases at V and 8 bases at J, leaving 4 bases unmatched.